Here is one TCR beta chain with its context. Its antigen is undetermined. The study reverse transcribed the entire isolated RNA, so it sequenced expressed TCRB transcripts. Clones were read by immunoSEQ multiplex PCR, and TCRdb kept only the in-frame ones, dropping some. The sample includes some 52,000 clones, approximately 45% of them seen just once. The entry originates in a study of beta chain features in type 1 diabetes. Study-level results: For Type 1 diabetes patients, all four CD4+ subsets carried TCRB CDR3s that were moderately but significantly shorter.

The V end lost 5 bases, the J end lost 4 bases, and 11 bases lay between the germline ends. The CDR3 has 12 amino acids. Germline V CDR1 and CDR2: SQVTM, ANQGSEA. The gene calls are TRBV29-1 and TRBJ1-2; a weak D match, TRBD1 (5 bases). The sequenced sample was Tregs from blood. The clonotype comes from a man aged 30 to 39 with type 1 diabetes. The CDR3: CSVLPGGYGYTF. The CDR3 coding sequence is TGCAGCGTTCTCCCCGGGGGCTATGGCTACACCTTC.